This T cell receptor (beta chain) is drawn from a study of CD8+ T cells in alopecia areata. General observations from the study: Relative to normal scalp, lesional scalp, especially alopecia totalis/universalis, showed higher clonality.

Sequencing relied on a cDNA template that was reverse transcribed from extracted RNA. TCRdb keeps only in-frame clones here, not all; method: immunoSEQ multiplex PCR. The sample contains approximately 150,000 clones, about 54% of which appear only once. Trimming took off 6 bases at V and 6 bases at J, with 9 bases between the two ends. Germline loops: CDR1 SNHLY, CDR2 FYNNEI. CDR3 length equals 12 residues. The sorting of PBMCs gave CD4+ and CD8+ T cells. On this clone: As yet, its antigen is unknown.

V gene TRBV2 combines with J gene TRBJ2-1; the D is unclear. This TCR came from a human donor in good health. The sample consisted of CD4+ T cells sorted from blood. The CDR3 loop is CASSRMGNEQFF. CDR3 nucleotides: TGTGCCAGCAGCAGAATGGGCAATGAGCAGTTCTTC.